This T cell receptor (beta chain) was obtained from a study of cytomegalovirus exposure and HLA in healthy donors. Study observations and caveats: Within an earlier analysis, most TCR beta V segments proved productive either about 90% or about 30% of the time. According to the study, 150 to 200 TCR beta chains were cytomegalovirus-associated.

Amplification used 60 Vbeta primers and 13 Jbeta primers. Sequencing used immunoSEQ multiplex PCR; TCRdb keeps in-frame clones, though not all of them. Altogether some 50,000 clones are present, around three quarters being singletons, with the ten largest covering about 22%. With respect to this clone: As yet, its antigen is unknown.

This CDR3 is built from 16 residues. Germline V gene data show CDR1 as LNHDA and CDR2 as SQIVND (reference sequence). J lost 5 bases, V lost 3 bases, and 9 bases had no gene match. The origin of this receptor is a woman aged 45-59 years in good health and CMV-seropositive. The chain is built from TRBV19 and TRBJ1-2, with 10 bases that match TRBD1. Sample: PBMCs. CDR3 bases: TGTGCCAGTAGTATCCCGACAGGGGGCTTACGGTATGGCTACACCTTC. The encoded protein is CASSIPTGGLRYGYTF.